This T cell receptor beta chain derives from a study of PD-1 blockade in classical Hodgkin lymphoma. Following autologous stem cell transplantation, relapse occurred in every patient, and exposure to brentuximab vedotin varied. Libraries were prepared by immunoSEQ multiplex PCR; TCRdb keeps only in-frame clonotypes and omits some of them. The sample contains approximately 26,000 clones, about four fifths of which appear only once. The clonotype originates from a human donor with classical Hodgkin lymphoma. The material sequenced was peripheral blood mononuclear cells (PBMCs), taken before the second cycle of nivolumab.

The CDR3 DNA reads TGTGCCAGCAGCTTGTTCTCGACTAGCGGGAGGGCGACCTACGAGCAGTACTTC. Translation: CASSLFSTSGRATYEQYF. The V and J genes are TRBV13 and TRBJ2-7; 14 bases are shared with TRBD2. J lost 2 bases, V lost 3 bases, and 9 bases had no gene match. CDR3 length: 18 residues. CDR1 and CDR2 from the germline V gene are PRHDT and FYEKMQ (reference sequence).